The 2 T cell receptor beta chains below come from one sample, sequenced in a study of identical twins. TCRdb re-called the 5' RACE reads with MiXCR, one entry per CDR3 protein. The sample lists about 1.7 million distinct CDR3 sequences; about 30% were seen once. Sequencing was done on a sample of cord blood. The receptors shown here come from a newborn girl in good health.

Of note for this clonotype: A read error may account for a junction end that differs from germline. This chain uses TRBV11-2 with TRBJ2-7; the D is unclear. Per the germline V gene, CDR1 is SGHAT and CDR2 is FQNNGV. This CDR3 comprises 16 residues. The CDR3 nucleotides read TGTACCAGCAGCCCACCTCAGATAGACGCGACCTACGAGCAGTACTTC. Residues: CTSSPPQIDATYEQYF.

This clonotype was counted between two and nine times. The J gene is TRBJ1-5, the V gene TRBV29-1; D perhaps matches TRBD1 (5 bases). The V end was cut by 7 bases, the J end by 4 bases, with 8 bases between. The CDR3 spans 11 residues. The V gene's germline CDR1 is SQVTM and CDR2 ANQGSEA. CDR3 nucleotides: TGCAGCGGGGAGGGGAATCAGCCCCAGCATTTT. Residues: CSGEGNQPQHF.